A single sample is the source of the 8 T cell receptor beta chains below, sequenced in a study of CD8 T cells in Susac syndrome. Random-hexamer reverse transcription was applied to 0.5 to 1 ug RNA. Each CDR3 protein is one row after TCRdb ran MiXCR on the immunoSEQ multiplex PCR reads. Altogether fewer than 85,000 distinct CDR3 sequences are present, approximately 94% being singletons, with the ten largest covering just under 0.4%. The sequencing sample was made of CD8+ T cells from PBMCs. The receptors originated from a human donor with multiple sclerosis.

The chain joins TRBV27 to TRBJ2-3; tentatively, D is TRBD2 (6 bases). This CDR3 has 15 residues. The V and J ends lost 1 base and 4 bases respectively, with 12 bases between them. Per the germline V gene, CDR1 is MNHEY and CDR2 is SMNVEV (reference sequence). For the CDR3, the DNA is TGTGCCAGCAGTTTATACGGGAGATCCCCAGATACGCAGTATTTT. Protein product: CASSLYGRSPDTQYF.

The V gene is TRBV2, the J gene TRBJ1-2, with D possibly TRBD1 on 5 matching bases. The germline CDR1 and CDR2 sequences are SNHLY and FYNNEI. The CDR3 has 19 amino acids. V lost 2 bases to trimming and J lost 0 bases, with 22 bases between them. CDR3 coding DNA: TGTGCCAGCAGTGAACCGGGGGTGGGAACCCCTACCCCTAACTATGGCTACACCTTC. Protein: CASSEPGVGTPTPNYGYTF.

The CDR3 DNA follows: TGTGCCAGCAGCCCGTCACGCCCGGACAGGGGGATCCAAGAGACCCAGTACTTC. Protein: CASSPSRPDRGIQETQYF. The V and J genes are TRBV3-1 and TRBJ2-5; 10 positions agree with TRBD1. Germline CDR1 and CDR2: LGHDT and YNNKEL (reference sequence). The CDR3 covers 18 residues. Unmatched junction bases numbered 12, after V lost 4 bases and J lost 1 base.

The chain carries TRBV6-1 and TRBJ2-1; D may be TRBD1 (6 bases). Deletions cut 6 bases from V and 0 bases from J, with 21 bases between. This CDR3 region has 18 residues. Per the germline V gene, CDR1 is MNHNS and CDR2 is SASEGT. DNA of the CDR3: TGTGCCAGCAGCCTCGAACCCAGGGGATGGGCCTCCTACAATGAGCAGTTCTTC. This encodes CASSLEPRGWASYNEQFF.

This clonotype was observed a single time. The chain joins TRBV5-1 to TRBJ2-1, with 8 bases matching TRBD1. The CDR3 length is 12 residues. The V and J ends lost 4 bases and 9 bases, in that order; junction bases with no gene match: 3. In germline, CDR1 is SGHRS, CDR2 YFSETQ. CDR3 loop: CASSATGVEQFF. As DNA, the CDR3 is TGCGCCAGCAGCGCGACAGGGGTTGAGCAGTTCTTC. The complete variable domain, with remaining parts taken from reference TRBV5-1 and TRBJ2-1, reads KAGVTQTPRYLIKTRGQQVTLSCSPISGHRSVSWYQQTPGQGLQFLFEYFSETQRNKGNFPGRFSGRQFSNSRSEMNVSTLELGDSALYLCASSATGVEQFFGPGTRLTVL.

This clonotype has just a few counts. The J gene is TRBJ2-7, the V gene TRBV12-3 or TRBV12-4, with no clear D. This CDR3 is built from 12 residues. The V gene lost 1 base and the J gene lost 5 bases, with 6 bases spanning the gap. The CDR3 nucleotides are TGTGCCAGCAGTTTAGGGGTTAACGAGCAGTACTTC. It specifies CASSLGVNEQYF.

V usage is TRBV5-1 and J usage is TRBJ1-1; possible D gene TRBD1, 6 bases. Germline V lookup: CDR1 SGHRS, CDR2 YFSETQ. The CDR3 spans 14 residues. Trimming stripped 7 bases from V and 0 bases from J, with 13 bases between. CDR3 bases: TGCGCCAGCGGTACAGGGAACATGAACACTGAAGCTTTCTTT. Translated, it gives CASGTGNMNTEAFF.

The CDR3 DNA reads as TGCAGCGTTGAATGGGGGATGATGAACACTGAAGCTTTCTTT. It encodes CSVEWGMMNTEAFF. This chain links TRBV29-1 with TRBJ1-1; possibly TRBD1 for D (5 bases). Trimming left V 2 bases short and J 0 bases short, with 10 bases between. Germline V gene data show CDR1 as SQVTM and CDR2 as ANQGSEA. The CDR3 length is 14 residues. The full variable domain, completed using reference TRBV29-1 and TRBJ1-1, is SAVISQKPSRDICQRGTSLTIQCQVDSQVTMMFWYRQQPGQSLTLIATANQGSEATYESGFVIDKFPISRPNLTFSTLTVSNMSPEDSSIYLCSVEWGMMNTEAFFGQGTRLTVV.